A selection of T cell receptor beta chains follows, all from one sample in a study of human T cells and chemical hapten exposure. Using its own MiXCR run on the RACE reads, TCRdb lists one record per CDR3 protein. The sample has some 300,000 distinct CDR3 sequences, 5.5% seen once. The sample was whole blood, taken in connection with sensitization to the hapten diphenylcyclopropenone (DPC). Receptors were obtained from a young woman with alopecia areata. Some clones in this sample may be carry-over from other donors' samples. CDR3s include the opening cysteine and the closing phenylalanine or tryptophan. D genes are given only for firm matches. Clone size is shown for a subset of rows, as once, few, many or a class of expanded clone.

j_call clone_size v_call d_call cdr3_nt cdr3_aa
TRBJ2-1 . TRBV6-2/TRBV6-3 TRBD2 TGTGCCAGCAGTTCCGGGACTAGCGGGAATAATGAGCAGTTCTTC CASSSGTSGNNEQFF
TRBJ1-6 . TRBV12-3/TRBV12-4 . TGTGCCAGCAGCTCTAATCCCCACAGGGACTTCCACTTT CASSSNPHRDFHF
TRBJ2-3 many TRBV7-2 TRBD2 TGTGCCAGCAGCTCTATAGCGGGGTCCACAGATACGCAGTATTTT CASSSIAGSTDTQYF
TRBJ1-1 few TRBV5-6 . TGTGCCAGCAGCTTGGAACTTGTGCCTGAAGCTTTCTTT CASSLELVPEAFF
TRBJ1-2 many TRBV6-2/TRBV6-3 . TGTGCCAGCTTTGAACCCGCGAGGGCTGGCTACACCTTC CASFEPARAGYTF
TRBJ2-4 . TRBV12-3/TRBV12-4 TRBD2 TGTGCCAGCACCCCGACCGCGGGGGGGTTGTTAGCCAAAAACATTCAGTACTTC CASTPTAGGLLAKNIQYF
TRBJ1-4 . TRBV10-3 . TGTGCCATCAGTGAGGTAAAGGAGAAAGATGAAAAACTGTTTTTT CAISEVKEKDEKLFF
TRBJ2-5 . TRBV6-2/TRBV6-3 . TGTGCCAGCAGACAGGGATTTGAAGGAGAGACCCAGTACTTC CASRQGFEGETQYF
TRBJ1-2 many TRBV9 . TGTGCCAGCAGTGCTGCAGGGGCCAGCTATGGCTACACCTTC CASSAAGASYGYTF
TRBJ1-6 many TRBV5-4 . TGTGCCAGCAGCTTGTCCGGATCCCTGTATTCACCCCTCCACTTT CASSLSGSLYSPLHF
TRBJ1-5 many TRBV20-1 . TGCAGTGCCCAGGCGGGGGTAGGCAATCAGCCCCAGCATTTT CSAQAGVGNQPQHF
TRBJ2-2 few TRBV4-3 . TGCGCCAGCAGCCAAGATCGAGGGGCCGGGGAGCTGTTTTTT CASSQDRGAGELFF
TRBJ1-3 many TRBV3-1 . TGTGCCAGCAGCCAGGGCACCAGCTCTGGAAACACCATATATTTT CASSQGTSSGNTIYF
TRBJ2-7 few TRBV15 TRBD1 TGTGCCACCAGCTCGGACAGGGGATACGAGCAGTACTTC CATSSDRGYEQYF
TRBJ2-6 many TRBV4-2 . TGTGCCAGCAGCCAAGATGAATATTCTGGGGCCAACGTCCTGACTTTC CASSQDEYSGANVLTF
TRBJ2-3 many TRBV7-9 TRBD1 TGTGCCTCCTTAGCAGGGGCAGGGGGAGATACGCAGTATTTT CASLAGAGGDTQYF
TRBJ2-3 few TRBV9 . TGTGCCAGCAGCGTGAAAGTGGGCCCGGGCACAGATACGCAGTATTTT CASSVKVGPGTDTQYF
TRBJ2-5 . TRBV20-1 TRBD2 TGCAGTGCTAGTGCTAGCGGTCGAGAGACCCAGTACTTC CSASASGRETQYF
TRBJ2-6 few TRBV6-2/TRBV6-3 . TGTGCCAGCAGTGCGGTTCCCTCTGGGGCCAACGTCCTGACTTTC CASSAVPSGANVLTF
TRBJ1-4 . TRBV12-3/TRBV12-4 TRBD1 TGTGCCAGCTCTACTCAGGGGGCGGAAGAAAAACTGTTTTTT CASSTQGAEEKLFF
TRBJ1-6 . TRBV6-2/TRBV6-3 TRBD1 TGTGCCAGCAGTTACTGTGATCAGGGGGTTAATTCACCCCTCCACTTT CASSYCDQGVNSPLHF
TRBJ2-3 many TRBV6-6 . TGTGCCAGCACCTACAGCCCGTCTGATACGCAGTATTTT CASTYSPSDTQYF
TRBJ2-6 many TRBV10-3 TRBD1 TGTGCCATCAGTGATCCGGGGACAGCATTCTCTGGGGCCAACGTCCTGACTTTC CAISDPGTAFSGANVLTF
TRBJ2-2 . TRBV7-2 . TGTGCCAGCAGCTTAGCTCCCACCACCGGGGAGCTGTTTTTT CASSLAPTTGELFF
TRBJ1-4 few TRBV6-5 TRBD1 TGTGCCAGCAGCCTGACAGGGAGTCCCTCAAAACTGTTTTTT CASSLTGSPSKLFF
TRBJ1-5 few TRBV15 TRBD1 TGTGCCACCAGCAGAGGAGACAGGGACGGACAGCCCCAGCATTTT CATSRGDRDGQPQHF
TRBJ2-3 few TRBV12-3/TRBV12-4 . TGTGCCAGCAGTTTGAATGAAGGGACGCAGTATTTT CASSLNEGTQYF
TRBJ2-1 many TRBV29-1 TRBD2 TGCAGCGTTGAGCCTTCAGCGGGAAATTACAATGAGCAGTTCTTC CSVEPSAGNYNEQFF
TRBJ2-3 many TRBV5-1 . TGCGCCAGCAGCACCGACGGAGGTTCCACAGATACGCAGTATTTT CASSTDGGSTDTQYF
TRBJ1-1 few TRBV15 . TGTGCCACCAGCAGAGTCAGGGCGAACACTGAAGCTTTCTTT CATSRVRANTEAFF
TRBJ2-3 . TRBV6-2/TRBV6-3 . TGTGCCAGCAGTTATGGGGGCACTCGCGCAGATACGCAGTATTTT CASSYGGTRADTQYF
TRBJ1-2 many TRBV5-4 . TGTGCCAGCAGCTCAGCGAAAAGCTATGGCTACACCTTC CASSSAKSYGYTF
TRBJ2-5 many TRBV29-1 . TGCAGCGTCGGGAGAGGGGGCGGGGAGACCCAGTACTTC CSVGRGGGETQYF
TRBJ2-5 few TRBV29-1 TRBD1 TGCAGCGTTGAGCTGGGACAGAGGGAGACCCAGTACTTC CSVELGQRETQYF
TRBJ2-3 many TRBV12-3/TRBV12-4 TRBD2 TGTGCCAGCAGTTTCGCGGGGGGCCAGGCAGATACGCAGTATTTT CASSFAGGQADTQYF
TRBJ1-1 many TRBV29-1 . TGCAGCCTGTCGGGAGGGGGGACTGAAGCTTTCTTT CSLSGGGTEAFF
TRBJ2-7 few TRBV4-3 . TGCGCCAGCAGCCAAGATGCAGGGGACGAGCAGTACTTC CASSQDAGDEQYF
TRBJ2-3 . TRBV3-1 . TGTGCCAGCAGCCAAGGATTCGGGGATAGCACAGATACGCAGTATTTT CASSQGFGDSTDTQYF
TRBJ2-1 . TRBV29-1 . TGCAGCGCTAACCCCGCGAGCTCCTACAATGAGCAGTTCTTC CSANPASSYNEQFF
TRBJ2-5 many TRBV12-3/TRBV12-4 . TGTGCCAGCAGTTTCGCCGAGACCCAGTACTTC CASSFAETQYF
TRBJ2-3 many TRBV10-3 . TGTGCCATCAGTGATGTGTCGGCGACAGATACGCAGTATTTT CAISDVSATDTQYF
TRBJ1-5 . TRBV29-1 . TGCAGCGTTGAGGTGCGGGGCCTTCTGAATCAGCCCCAGCATTTT CSVEVRGLLNQPQHF
TRBJ1-5 . TRBV15 . TGTGCCACCAGCCATGGGGGGGCTGGCAATCAGCCCCAGCATTTT CATSHGGAGNQPQHF
TRBJ1-4 . TRBV6-5 TRBD1 TGTGCCAGCAGTGGAGGGGACAGGGGGGATGAAAAACTGTTTTTT CASSGGDRGDEKLFF
TRBJ2-1 . TRBV9 TRBD1 TGTGCCAGCAGCGGGGGACAGAACAATGAGCAGTTCTTC CASSGGQNNEQFF
TRBJ2-5 many TRBV6-5 TRBD2 TGTGCCAGCAGTTACGGAGCGGGGGAGGAGACCCAGTACTTC CASSYGAGEETQYF
TRBJ1-5 . TRBV10-3 . TGTGCCATCAGTGAAATGACTCAGCCCCAGCATTTT CAISEMTQPQHF
TRBJ2-5 few TRBV19 . TGTGCCAGTAGTATGATGGAGACTGAGACCCAGTACTTC CASSMMETETQYF
TRBJ2-3 . TRBV5-1 . TGCGCCAGCAGCTTGGAGAGGACCACAGATACGCAGTATTTT CASSLERTTDTQYF